This TCR beta chain originates from a study of STAT5B mutations in CD4+ large granular lymphocyte leukemia. Findings of the study overall: Compared with healthy controls (2/35), patient top clones favored TRBV06 (8/27).

To note about this clone: Antigen: not known.

This CDR3 has 14 amino acids. Germline V lookup: CDR1 MNHEY, CDR2 SMNVEV (reference sequence). Profiling relied on immunoSEQ multiplex PCR, and the TCRdb table lists in-frame clones only, not all of them. The sample lists more than 45,000 clones; 70% were seen once. Sequencing was carried out using CD4+ T cells from blood buffy coats. This receptor was obtained from a human donor in good health. The chain employs TRBV27 and TRBJ2-5; D uncertain. The J call may be in error: the DNA end matches TRBJ2-7 better. The CDR3 sequence: CASSLSGRMNEQYF. The CDR3, as DNA: TGTGCCAGCAGTTTATCTGGCAGAATGAACGAGCAGTACTTC.